One and the same sample provided the 5 T cell receptor beta chains below, sequenced in a study of blood T cells in healthy people across ages. The use of a sample-barcoded 5' primer and a J-beta primer mix characterized a second PCR of about 6 to 11 cycles. TCRdb recomputed calls from the 5' RACE reads with MiXCR, one row per CDR3 protein. The table has fewer than 1.5 million distinct CDR3 sequences, about 40% seen once; the top ten hold 7.9%. Sequencing input: blood. These receptor sequences come from a woman between 18 and 30 years old in good health.

This clonotype was found a few times. This CDR3 reads CSASREGSYNSPLHF. Here the CDR3 DNA reads TGCAGTGCCTCGCGGGAGGGGTCCTATAATTCACCCCTCCACTTT. The V call is TRBV20-1, the J call TRBJ1-6, with a possible D match to TRBD1 (5 bases). Trimming stripped 6 bases from V and 1 base from J, with 13 bases between. The CDR3 is made up of 15 amino acids. Germline-derived CDR1 and CDR2 are DFQATT and SNEGSKA (reference sequence).

Details on this clonotype: A read error may produce the germline difference seen at one junction end. The V gene is TRBV25-1, the J gene TRBJ2-7; D is uncertain. The germline V gene has CDR1 MGHDK and CDR2 SYGVNS. CDR3 length equals 11 residues. CDR3 sequence reads: CTSSELYEQYF. The CDR3 region has the DNA TGTACCAGCAGCGAACTCTACGAGCAGTACTTC.

The CDR3 is CASSLQAGAFEQYF. DNA for the CDR3: TGTGCCAGCAGTTTACAAGCGGGAGCGTTCGAGCAGTACTTC. V gene TRBV27 combines with J gene TRBJ2-7, with 8 nucleotides matching TRBD2. This CDR3 has 14 residues. The V gene's germline CDR1 is MNHEY and CDR2 SMNVEV (reference sequence). J gave up 6 bases and V 2 bases, and 6 bases lay outside the gene matches.

V and J are TRBV27 and TRBJ1-1, with 7 nucleotides matching TRBD1. V was pared by 3 bases and J by 3 bases, with 10 bases of the junction left unmatched. CDR1 is MNHEY, CDR2 SMNVEV, per germline (reference sequence). The CDR3 has 16 amino acids. The CDR3 loop is CASSFETGKGYTEAFF. CDR3 in DNA: TGTGCCAGCAGTTTCGAGACAGGGAAGGGGTACACTGAAGCTTTCTTT.

This rearrangement joins TRBV6-1 to TRBJ2-4; TRBD1 aligns across 7 bases. The CDR3 length is 16 residues. The junction had 5 bases not matched to a gene; V was cut back by 3 bases and J by 0 bases. From germline, CDR1 is MNHNS and CDR2 SASEGT. The CDR3 loop reads CASSEATGTAKNIQYF. CDR3 DNA: TGTGCCAGCAGTGAGGCGACAGGGACAGCCAAAAACATTCAGTACTTC.